This is a list of T cell receptor beta chains from one sample in a study of cytomegalovirus exposure and HLA in healthy donors. Measured with immunoSEQ multiplex PCR; TCRdb has only the in-frame clones, and not every one. The sample has roughly 190,000 clones, approximately 80% seen once. The sequenced sample consisted of PBMCs. The receptors shown here come from a man aged 40-49 years in good health and CMV-seropositive. Both conserved end residues are part of each CDR3. The D gene is left open where the match is weak. Where a row states a size, it is once, few, many or the class of an expanded clone; other rows omit it.

J	D	length	V	size	CDR3	DNA
TRBJ2-1	NA	15	TRBV7-9	once	CASSLPSRRADEQFF	TGTGCCAGCAGCTTACCGTCACGGAGGGCCGATGAGCAGTTCTTC
TRBJ2-1	NA	18	TRBV4-2	NA	CASSHLFGLEGAYNEQFF	TGTGCCAGCAGCCATCTTTTTGGGCTTGAAGGGGCCTACAATGAGCAGTTCTTC
TRBJ2-7	NA	13	TRBV15	NA	CATSRDRQGASDF	TGTGCCACCAGCAGAGATAGGCAGGGTGCTTCAGACTTC
TRBJ2-3	NA	14	TRBV29-1	NA	CSAGPGVRTDTQYF	TGCAGCGCCGGCCCGGGGGTAAGGACAGATACGCAGTATTTT
TRBJ2-5	NA	16	TRBV28	NA	CASTRPLGGRQETQYF	TGTGCCAGCACCCGCCCCCTCGGGGGTAGGCAAGAGACCCAGTACTTC
TRBJ2-7	TRBD1	14	TRBV18	NA	CASSLGTGLGEQYF	TGTGCCAGCTCACTGGGGACAGGCCTCGGCGAGCAGTACTTC
TRBJ2-3	TRBD2	17	TRBV15	NA	CATSGVAGGGGTDTQYF	TGTGCCACCAGCGGGGTAGCGGGAGGGGGGGGCACAGATACGCAGTATTTT
TRBJ2-6	NA	15	TRBV12-2	NA	CASRLEAEGANVLTF	TGTGCAAGTCGCTTAGAGGCGGAGGGGGCCAACGTCCTGACTTTC
TRBJ1-4	NA	15	TRBV6-5	few	CASSQPGQPNEKLFF	TGTGCCAGCAGTCAACCGGGACAACCTAATGAAAAACTGTTTTTT
TRBJ1-2	NA	15	TRBV9	NA	CASSVSGQTNYGYTF	TGTGCCAGCAGCGTTTCAGGACAGACTAACTATGGCTACACCTTC
TRBJ1-2	NA	14	TRBV4-3	NA	CASSQVLGGRGYTF	TGCGCCAGCAGCCAAGTTTTAGGGGGACGGGGCTACACCTTC
TRBJ2-5	TRBD2	15	TRBV4-2	NA	CASSQELAGRETQYF	TGTGCCAGCAGCCAAGAATTAGCGGGGCGAGAGACCCAGTACTTC
TRBJ2-1	NA	15	TRBV5-1	NA	CASSRVAESYNEQFF	TGCGCCAGCAGTAGGGTAGCGGAATCCTACAATGAGCAGTTCTTC
TRBJ2-7	TRBD1	14	TRBV27	once	CASSLSRDSYEQYF	TGTGCCAGCAGTTTATCCCGGGACAGCTACGAGCAGTACTTC
TRBJ2-5	NA	16	TRBV7-9	once	CASSLRASAQKETQYF	TGTGCCAGCAGCTTAAGGGCTAGCGCCCAGAAAGAGACCCAGTACTTC
TRBJ2-3	NA	18	TRBV11-2	few	CASSLVPRGSGRTDTQYF	TGTGCCAGCAGCTTAGTTCCGCGTGGTAGCGGTCGCACAGATACGCAGTATTTT
TRBJ1-3	NA	12	TRBV29-1	few	CSVVSGGNTIYF	TGCAGCGTTGTGAGCGGTGGAAACACCATATATTTT
TRBJ1-4	TRBD1	17	TRBV7-9	NA	CASSSDRGKGLAEKLFF	TGTGCCAGCAGCTCGGACAGGGGAAAGGGCCTGGCCGAAAAACTGTTTTTT
TRBJ2-7	NA	15	TRBV4-1	NA	CASTPRWPDSYEQYF	TGCGCCAGCACCCCAAGATGGCCAGACTCCTACGAGCAGTACTTC
TRBJ2-5	NA	17	TRBV5-6	NA	CASSLTRAGFARETQYF	TGTGCCAGCAGCTTGACCAGGGCGGGGTTTGCCCGAGAGACCCAGTACTTC
TRBJ2-7	TRBD1	12	TRBV25-1	NA	CASSRQGWEQYF	TGTGCCAGCAGTAGACAGGGGTGGGAGCAGTACTTC
TRBJ2-7	NA	15	TRBV2	NA	CASSDRLGGSYEQYF	TGTGCCAGCAGTGACCGACTAGGAGGGTCCTACGAGCAGTACTTC
TRBJ2-5	NA	13	TRBV11-3	NA	CASSLALQETQYF	TGTGCCAGCAGCTTAGCCCTACAAGAGACCCAGTACTTC
TRBJ2-3	NA	15	TRBV2	NA	CASSPWRAGADTQYF	TGTGCCAGCAGTCCGTGGAGGGCGGGCGCAGATACGCAGTATTTT
TRBJ2-7	TRBD2	14	TRBV19	NA	CASSLGLGPWEQYF	TGTGCCAGTAGTTTGGGACTAGGCCCCTGGGAGCAGTACTTC
TRBJ1-5	NA	14	TRBV6-5	NA	CASSLEGYNQPQHF	TGTGCCAGCAGTCTCGAGGGCTACAATCAGCCCCAGCATTTT
TRBJ1-4	TRBD1	16	TRBV14	NA	CASSPTGGWTNEKLFF	TGTGCCAGCAGCCCGACAGGGGGGTGGACTAATGAAAAACTGTTTTTT
TRBJ2-1	NA	17	TRBV4-2	NA	CASSRLNRDLPYNEQFF	TGTGCCAGCAGCCGCCTAAACCGGGACTTGCCCTACAATGAGCAGTTCTTC
TRBJ2-3	NA	15	TRBV27	NA	CASRPLGGGGDTQYF	TGTGCCAGCAGACCGCTGGGGGGAGGAGGAGATACGCAGTATTTT
TRBJ1-5	TRBD1	14	TRBV5-1	once	CASSQGDSNQPQHF	TGCGCCAGCAGTCAGGGGGATAGCAATCAGCCCCAGCATTTT
TRBJ1-1	TRBD1	15	TRBV5-4	NA	CASSFWDRRNTEAFF	TGTGCCAGCAGCTTTTGGGACAGAAGGAACACTGAAGCTTTCTTT
TRBJ2-5	NA	14	TRBV5-1	NA	CASSLGVSGETQYF	TGCGCCAGCAGCTTGGGGGTTAGCGGTGAGACCCAGTACTTC
TRBJ1-3	NA	15	TRBV5-5	NA	CASSLGQLSGNTIYF	TGTGCCAGCAGCTTGGGACAGCTCTCTGGAAACACCATATATTTT
TRBJ2-7	TRBD1	14	TRBV18	NA	CASSPGTGASEQYF	TGTGCCAGCTCACCCGGGACAGGGGCCTCCGAGCAGTACTTC
TRBJ2-3	NA	15	TRBV7-7	NA	CASSFGTPHTDTQYF	TGTGCCAGCAGCTTCGGGACACCCCATACTGATACGCAGTATTTT
TRBJ1-4	NA	15	TRBV6-1	few	CASILGLGRNEKLFF	TGTGCCAGCATCCTCGGACTGGGCCGTAATGAAAAACTGTTTTTT
TRBJ2-7	TRBD1	14	TRBV19	NA	CASSSRQGDREQYF	TGTGCCAGTAGTTCCCGACAGGGGGATCGCGAGCAGTACTTC
TRBJ1-2	NA	13	TRBV14	NA	CASSQVRQLGYTF	TGTGCCAGCAGCCAAGTAAGACAGCTGGGCTACACCTTC
TRBJ2-7	TRBD1	15	TRBV4-2	NA	CASSRPGTGTGEQYF	TGTGCCAGCAGCCGTCCCGGGACAGGGACGGGGGAGCAGTACTTC
TRBJ1-5	TRBD1	15	TRBV28	NA	CASSPGDRVNQPQHF	TGTGCCAGCAGTCCGGGCGACAGGGTCAACCAGCCCCAGCATTTT
TRBJ1-6	TRBD1	14	TRBV6-5	NA	CASSDSRGASPLHF	TGTGCCAGCAGTGATTCCAGGGGGGCGTCACCCCTCCACTTT
TRBJ2-1	TRBD2	17	TRBV4-3	few	CASSPGLAGDQGNEQFF	TGCGCCAGCAGCCCGGGACTAGCGGGAGACCAGGGGAATGAGCAGTTCTTC